These T cell receptor beta chains were read from a single sample in a study of vaccination and CD4 T cells after COVID-19. TCRdb re-analysed the PCR reads in MiXCR, keeping a single row per CDR3 protein. The table has approximately 10,000 distinct CDR3 sequences, 60% to 75% seen once. Their antigens remain unidentified. Sequenced sample: CD4+ T cells from blood, cultured in vitro. Every receptor here comes from a human donor who had recovered from COVID-19. Both conserved end residues are part of each CDR3. D genes are given only for firm matches. Not every row has a clone size; where given, it reads once, few, many or a size class.

abundance: NA
d_gene: TRBD2
j_gene: TRBJ2-3
v_gene: TRBV24-1
CDR3aa: CATSDTLAGPGTDTQYF
CDR3nt: TGTGCCACCAGTGATACACTAGCGGGCCCTGGCACAGATACGCAGTATTTT

abundance: NA
d_gene: NA
j_gene: TRBJ1-2
v_gene: TRBV27
CDR3aa: CASSLRAGVRAYGYTF
CDR3nt: TGTGCCAGCAGTTTAAGGGCAGGGGTGAGAGCATATGGCTACACCTTC

abundance: few
d_gene: NA
j_gene: TRBJ1-2
v_gene: TRBV7-6
CDR3aa: CASSLDSNYGYTF
CDR3nt: TGTGCCAGCAGCTTAGACTCTAACTATGGCTACACCTTC

abundance: NA
d_gene: TRBD1
j_gene: TRBJ1-2
v_gene: TRBV12-3/TRBV12-4
CDR3aa: CASSSTGGNYGYTF
CDR3nt: TGTGCCAGCAGTTCGACAGGGGGAAACTATGGCTACACCTTC

abundance: few
d_gene: TRBD2
j_gene: TRBJ2-3
v_gene: TRBV20-1
CDR3aa: CSAIPGTSGTDTQYF
CDR3nt: TGCAGTGCTATCCCCGGGACTAGCGGCACAGATACGCAGTATTTT

abundance: once
d_gene: NA
j_gene: TRBJ1-2
v_gene: TRBV20-1
CDR3aa: CSARFPPRVVVNYGYTF
CDR3nt: TGCAGTGCTAGATTTCCCCCCAGGGTGGTAGTTAACTATGGCTACACCTTC

abundance: NA
d_gene: NA
j_gene: TRBJ2-5
v_gene: TRBV27
CDR3aa: CASSFSPQETQYF
CDR3nt: TGTGCCAGCAGTTTCAGTCCCCAAGAGACCCAGTACTTC

abundance: NA
d_gene: NA
j_gene: TRBJ1-5
v_gene: TRBV4-1
CDR3aa: CASSQGVQALNQPQHF
CDR3nt: TGCGCCAGCAGCCAAGGAGTTCAGGCGTTGAATCAGCCCCAGCATTTT

abundance: NA
d_gene: TRBD1
j_gene: TRBJ1-1
v_gene: TRBV24-1
CDR3aa: CATRGTVNTEAFF
CDR3nt: TGTGCCACCAGGGGGACAGTGAACACTGAAGCTTTCTTT

abundance: once
d_gene: TRBD2
j_gene: TRBJ2-2
v_gene: TRBV7-2
CDR3aa: CAGGGLAITGELFF
CDR3nt: TGTGCAGGAGGGGGACTAGCTATAACCGGGGAGCTGTTTTTT

abundance: NA
d_gene: NA
j_gene: TRBJ1-6
v_gene: TRBV6-4
CDR3aa: CASSSSPGNSPLHF
CDR3nt: TGTGCCAGCAGCAGTTCCCCAGGGAATTCACCCCTCCACTTT

abundance: NA
d_gene: NA
j_gene: TRBJ2-7
v_gene: TRBV2
CDR3aa: CASKDVPLPSYEQYF
CDR3nt: TGTGCCAGCAAGGATGTCCCCTTACCCTCCTACGAGCAGTACTTC

abundance: few
d_gene: TRBD1
j_gene: TRBJ1-1
v_gene: TRBV6-5
CDR3aa: CASSYSMAGGLGTEAFF
CDR3nt: TGTGCCAGCAGTTACTCGATGGCAGGGGGGTTGGGCACTGAAGCTTTCTTT

abundance: NA
d_gene: NA
j_gene: TRBJ2-7
v_gene: TRBV7-2
CDR3aa: CASSETGTARGEQYF
CDR3nt: TGTGCCAGCAGTGAAACCGGGACTGCGAGGGGCGAGCAGTACTTC

abundance: NA
d_gene: NA
j_gene: TRBJ2-7
v_gene: TRBV21-1
CDR3aa: CASSTERARDDSEQYF
CDR3nt: TGTGCCAGCAGCACTGAAAGGGCCCGGGATGACAGCGAGCAGTACTTC

abundance: NA
d_gene: NA
j_gene: TRBJ1-1
v_gene: TRBV7-5
CDR3aa: CISVPEAQFGQGRTLNTEAFF
CDR3nt: NA

abundance: NA
d_gene: TRBD2
j_gene: TRBJ2-2
v_gene: TRBV7-6
CDR3aa: CASSLPPGGYDGELFF
CDR3nt: TGTGCCAGCAGCTTACCCCCGGGAGGGTACGACGGGGAGCTGTTTTTT

abundance: NA
d_gene: NA
j_gene: TRBJ2-7
v_gene: TRBV6-1
CDR3aa: CASRVPGYQTEQYF
CDR3nt: TGTGCCAGCAGGGTGCCGGGGTATCAGACCGAGCAGTACTTC

abundance: few
d_gene: NA
j_gene: TRBJ2-3
v_gene: TRBV20-1
CDR3aa: CSARDWQSTDTQYF
CDR3nt: TGCAGTGCTAGAGATTGGCAGAGCACAGATACGCAGTATTTT

abundance: NA
d_gene: NA
j_gene: TRBJ1-1
v_gene: TRBV7-2
CDR3aa: CASSLEDTTKAFF
CDR3nt: TGTGCCAGCAGCTTAGAGGACACCACAAAAGCTTTCTTT

abundance: NA
d_gene: TRBD2
j_gene: TRBJ2-2
v_gene: TRBV7-2
CDR3aa: CASSLVPGGGGPTGELFF
CDR3nt: TGTGCCAGCAGCTTAGTTCCTGGCGGGGGGGGACCGACCGGGGAGCTGTTTTTT

abundance: NA
d_gene: NA
j_gene: TRBJ1-5
v_gene: TRBV19
CDR3aa: CASSGGGDQPQHF
CDR3nt: TGTGCCAGTAGCGGCGGGGGAGATCAGCCCCAGCATTTT

abundance: NA
d_gene: TRBD1
j_gene: TRBJ1-2
v_gene: TRBV7-2
CDR3aa: CASSEGDRGRPQSRTYYGYTF
CDR3nt: TGTGCCAGCAGCGAGGGGGACAGGGGACGTCCCCAATCCCGCACCTACTATGGCTACACCTTC

abundance: few
d_gene: NA
j_gene: TRBJ1-1
v_gene: TRBV20-1
CDR3aa: CSAIQGYEAFF
CDR3nt: TGCAGTGCTATTCAGGGGTATGAAGCTTTCTTT

abundance: NA
d_gene: NA
j_gene: TRBJ1-1
v_gene: TRBV27
CDR3aa: CASSFQGKNTEAFF
CDR3nt: TGTGCCAGCAGTTTCCAGGGGAAAAACACTGAAGCTTTCTTT

abundance: NA
d_gene: TRBD1
j_gene: TRBJ1-5
v_gene: TRBV20-1
CDR3aa: CSARLPGQGQPQHF
CDR3nt: TGCAGTGCTAGGCTACCGGGACAGGGACAGCCCCAGCATTTT

abundance: few
d_gene: NA
j_gene: TRBJ1-2
v_gene: TRBV6-1
CDR3aa: CASRSRDIRYGYTF
CDR3nt: TGTGCCAGCAGGTCCCGGGACATCCGCTATGGCTACACCTTC

abundance: NA
d_gene: TRBD2
j_gene: TRBJ2-3
v_gene: TRBV2
CDR3aa: CASRTSGEYTQYF
CDR3nt: TGTGCCAGCAGGACTAGCGGGGAGTATACGCAGTATTTT

abundance: few
d_gene: NA
j_gene: TRBJ1-5
v_gene: TRBV6-5
CDR3aa: CASSYSGDGNQPQHF
CDR3nt: TGTGCCAGCAGTTACTCAGGGGACGGGAATCAGCCCCAGCATTTT

abundance: NA
d_gene: NA
j_gene: TRBJ2-5
v_gene: TRBV6-2/TRBV6-3
CDR3aa: CASTYGGRGYQETQYF
CDR3nt: TGTGCCAGCACCTACGGCGGGCGGGGCTACCAAGAGACCCAGTACTTC

abundance: NA
d_gene: NA
j_gene: TRBJ1-1
v_gene: TRBV6-1
CDR3aa: CASSEVSSGLGTEAFF
CDR3nt: TGTGCCAGCAGTGAAGTGTCCTCGGGATTGGGGACTGAAGCTTTCTTT

abundance: NA
d_gene: TRBD2
j_gene: TRBJ2-7
v_gene: TRBV20-1
CDR3aa: CSATQIIAGKAYEQYF
CDR3nt: TGCAGTGCTACACAAATTATAGCGGGAAAGGCCTACGAGCAGTACTTC

abundance: NA
d_gene: TRBD2
j_gene: TRBJ2-7
v_gene: TRBV29-1
CDR3aa: CSVEDRGGTGSSYEQYF
CDR3nt: TGCAGCGTTGAAGATCGGGGGGGCACAGGGAGCTCCTACGAGCAGTACTTC